Each of the 14 T cell receptor beta chains below was sequenced from the same sample in a study of neurological immune-mediated disorders. MiXCR was run by TCRdb on the 5' RACE reads, yielding one entry per CDR3 protein. The profile shows fewer than 85,000 distinct CDR3 sequences, roughly 4.8% of them singletons. Material for sequencing was PBMCs. The receptor set was obtained from a young woman with multiple sclerosis.

In its sample, this clonotype was seen many times. V gene TRBV7-9 combines with J gene TRBJ1-3, with unresolved D. Germline V gene data show CDR1 as SEHNR and CDR2 as FQNEAQ (reference sequence). The CDR3 extends over 11 amino acids. Trimming pared 8 bases from V and 4 bases from J, leaving 6 bases between. The CDR3 loop reads CASGSGNTIYF. The DNA of the CDR3 is TGTGCCAGCGGCAGCGGAAACACCATATATTTT.

The chain carries TRBV7-8 and TRBJ1-3; weak D call: TRBD1 (5 bases). Germline V gene sequence: CDR1 SGHVS, CDR2 FQNEAQ. The ends were cut back, 5 bases at V and 0 bases at J, with 11 bases in the middle. CDR3 length: 15 amino acids. As DNA, the CDR3 is TGTGCCAGCAGCCAGCAGGGCACCTCTGGAAACACCATATATTTT. Protein sequence: CASSQQGTSGNTIYF. Supplemented by reference TRBV7-8 and TRBJ1-3, the full variable domain reads GAGVSQSPRYKVAKRGQDVALRCDPISGHVSLFWYQQALGQGPEFLTYFQNEAQLDKSGLPSDRFFAERPEGSVSTLKIQRTQQEDSAVYLCASSQQGTSGNTIYFGEGSWLTVV.

This clonotype has a handful of counts. The V call is TRBV28, the J call TRBJ2-7, with D unresolved. This CDR3 region has 12 residues. Deletions cut 6 bases from V and 6 bases from J, with 12 bases between. Germline CDR1 is MDHEN and CDR2 is SYDVKM. This chain's CDR3 is CASRIQGREQYF. In nucleotides, the CDR3 is TGTGCCAGCAGGATACAAGGCCGCGAGCAGTACTTC.

This clonotype was seen at least ten times. The chain employs TRBV5-1 and TRBJ2-5; D remains unclear. Germline V gives CDR1 SGHRS, CDR2 YFSETQ. The CDR3 runs 15 residues. V was cut by 0 bases and J by 5 bases, with 14 bases left in between. CDR3 loop: CASSLATELRETQYF. The CDR3 bases are TGCGCCAGCAGCTTGGCAACGGAGCTTCGGGAGACCCAGTACTTC.

This clonotype was observed at least ten times. J is TRBJ1-1 and V is TRBV5-6; 8 nucleotides match TRBD1. The germline CDR1 and CDR2 sequences are SGHDT and YYEEEE. Unmatched junction bases numbered 9, after V lost 2 bases and J lost 6 bases. The length of the CDR3 is 15 residues. CDR3 bases: TGTGCCAGCAGCTTCACTGGACAGGGAGGCCCTGAAGCTTTCTTT. Translated, it gives CASSFTGQGGPEAFF.

This clonotype was seen repeatedly, ten times or more. J is TRBJ2-2 and V is TRBV5-6; D uncertain. Germline lookup yields CDR1 SGHDT and CDR2 YYEEEE. V lost 5 bases and J 2 bases, leaving 13 bases between the germline ends. The CDR3 is 15 amino acids. As DNA, the CDR3 is TGTGCCAGCAGGTCGGACCTACTAAACACCGGGGAGCTGTTTTTT. It specifies CASRSDLLNTGELFF.

This clonotype was counted ten times or more. This chain connects TRBV11-1 to TRBJ1-2, with no clear D. CDR3 length equals 14 residues. CDR1 is SGHAT, CDR2 FQDESV, per germline (reference sequence). V gave up 5 bases and J gave up 2 bases, with 12 bases separating them. As DNA, the CDR3 is TGTGCCAGCAGCGCCGATTCGGCGAACTATGGCTACACCTTC. Translating gives CASSADSANYGYTF.

This clonotype was seen many times. Here the CDR3 reads CASTDRESNYGYTF. Written as DNA, the CDR3 is TGTGCCAGCACCGACAGGGAGTCTAACTATGGCTACACCTTC. This rearrangement joins TRBV6-6 to TRBJ1-2; 7 bases map to TRBD1. The V gene end was trimmed by 7 bases and the J gene end by 0 bases; junction bases not matched to a gene: 5. The CDR3 loop spans 14 amino acids. CDR1 is MNHNY and CDR2 is SVGAGI in the germline V gene (reference sequence).

This clonotype has a count of ten or more. The chain uses TRBV20-1 and TRBJ2-3; 7 nucleotides align to TRBD2. The CDR3 loop spans 11 amino acids. V shed 0 bases, J shed 14 bases, and the junction held 5 bases outside the gene matches. Germline V gene sequence: CDR1 DFQATT, CDR2 SNEGSKA (reference sequence). This CDR3 is CSARDGGSTYF. The CDR3 bases are TGCAGTGCTAGAGACGGCGGGAGCACGTATTTT.

In this sample, this clonotype turned up many times. J is TRBJ2-2 and V is TRBV5-1, with 10 nucleotides matching TRBD2. Germline CDR1 and CDR2: SGHRS and YFSETQ. V lost 0 bases to trimming and J lost 3 bases; unmatched junction nucleotides: 2. This CDR3 has 16 residues. CDR3 sequence: CASSLGTSGYTGELFF. Here the CDR3 DNA reads TGCGCCAGCAGCTTGGGGACTAGCGGTTACACCGGGGAGCTGTTTTTT.

This clonotype was recorded at least ten times. The chain carries TRBV6-1 and TRBJ2-2; 10 bases match TRBD1. Germline CDR1 reads MNHNS; CDR2 reads SASEGT. CDR3 size: 16 residues. Unmatched junction bases numbered 8, after V lost 4 bases and J lost 6 bases. The CDR3 DNA is TGTGCCAGCAGTGGAGAGACGGGACAGGGGTCCGGGGAGCTGTTTTTT. Translation: CASSGETGQGSGELFF.

This clonotype was seen ten or more times. The chain employs TRBV4-1 and TRBJ2-1; 10 bases line up with TRBD2. Trimming took 4 bases from V and 9 from J; bases not matched to a gene: 6. The CDR3 contains 14 residues. Germline V CDR1 and CDR2: MGHRA, YSYEKL. The CDR3 is CASSPAGGPLEQFF. For the CDR3, the DNA is TGCGCCAGCAGCCCAGCGGGGGGGCCGCTTGAGCAGTTCTTC.

This clonotype has at least ten counts. The chain links TRBV5-1 to TRBJ1-4; D not resolved. V shed 0 bases and J shed 5 bases, with 8 bases lying between them. Germline assignment: CDR1 SGHRS and CDR2 YFSETQ. The CDR3 is 14 amino acids. The CDR3 loop is CASSLGVSNEKLFF. For the CDR3, the DNA is TGCGCCAGCAGCTTGGGGGTCTCCAATGAAAAACTGTTTTTT.

This clonotype was seen at least ten times. This chain connects TRBV2 to TRBJ2-5; tentatively, D is TRBD2 (6 bases). The V end lost 8 bases, the J end lost 7 bases, and 8 bases lay between the germline ends. The CDR3 spans 10 residues. Germline V gives CDR1 SNHLY, CDR2 FYNNEI. The CDR3 bases are TGTGCCAGCGGGGAGGTGACCCAGTACTTC. Residues: CASGEVTQYF.